Sequencing of this TCR beta chain was carried out in a study of T cell changes during pregnancy in multiple sclerosis. Germline CDR1 reads MNHEY; CDR2 reads SVGAGI. This CDR3 comprises 12 residues. J was trimmed by 5 bases and V by 5 bases; bases with no gene match: 2. Method: immunoSEQ multiplex PCR; TCRdb's copy keeps in-frame clones and lacks some. The table has 65,000 to 90,000 clones, roughly 91% seen once. To note about this clone: Other DNA variants within this sample encode the same CDR3.

This TCR was sampled from a female donor with multiple sclerosis, enrolled in a pregnancy study. The chain links TRBV6-5 to TRBJ1-2, with TRBD1 matching 7 bases. The sample consisted of CD4+ T cells from peripheral blood mononuclear cells, taken after pregnancy. CDR3 residues: CASSRDSYGYTF. The DNA of the CDR3 is TGTGCCAGCAGTAGGGACAGTTATGGCTACACCTTC.